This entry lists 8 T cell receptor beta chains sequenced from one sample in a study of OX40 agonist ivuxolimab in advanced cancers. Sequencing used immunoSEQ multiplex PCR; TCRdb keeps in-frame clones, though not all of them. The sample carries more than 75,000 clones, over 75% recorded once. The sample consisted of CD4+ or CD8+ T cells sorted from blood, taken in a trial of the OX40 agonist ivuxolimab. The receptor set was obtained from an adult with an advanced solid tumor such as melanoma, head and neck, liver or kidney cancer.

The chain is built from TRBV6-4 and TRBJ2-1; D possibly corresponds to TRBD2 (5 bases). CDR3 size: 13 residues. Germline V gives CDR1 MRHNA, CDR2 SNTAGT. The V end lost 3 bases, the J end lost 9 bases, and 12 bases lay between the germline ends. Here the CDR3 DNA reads TGTGCCAGCAGTGAACAGCGCGGAGGTGAGCAGTTCTTC. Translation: CASSEQRGGEQFF.

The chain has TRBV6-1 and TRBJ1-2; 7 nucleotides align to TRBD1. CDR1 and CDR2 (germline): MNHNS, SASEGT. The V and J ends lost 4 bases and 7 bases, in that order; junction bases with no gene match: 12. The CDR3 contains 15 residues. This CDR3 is CASSAHTNRGPGYTF. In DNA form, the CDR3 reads TGTGCCAGCAGTGCCCACACAAACAGGGGTCCTGGCTACACCTTC.

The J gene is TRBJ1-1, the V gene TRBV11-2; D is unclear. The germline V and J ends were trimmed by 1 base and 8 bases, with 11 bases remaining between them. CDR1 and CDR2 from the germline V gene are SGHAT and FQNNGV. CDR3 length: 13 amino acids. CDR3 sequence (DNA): TGTGCCAGCAGCTTAGTGACCCGGGGAGAAGCTTTCTTT. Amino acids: CASSLVTRGEAFF.

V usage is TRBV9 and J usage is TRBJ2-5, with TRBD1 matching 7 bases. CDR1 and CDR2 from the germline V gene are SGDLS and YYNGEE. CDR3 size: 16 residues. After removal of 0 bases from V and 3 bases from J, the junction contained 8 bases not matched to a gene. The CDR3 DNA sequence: TGTGCCAGCAGCGTAGGGGGACAGAGAGTAAAAGAGACCCAGTACTTC. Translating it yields CASSVGGQRVKETQYF.

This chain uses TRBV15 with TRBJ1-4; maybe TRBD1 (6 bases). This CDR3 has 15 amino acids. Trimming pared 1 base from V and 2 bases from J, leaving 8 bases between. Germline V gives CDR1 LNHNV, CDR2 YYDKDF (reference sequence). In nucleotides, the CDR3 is TGTGCCACCAGCAGAGTGGGGGCGACTAATGAAAAACTGTTTTTT. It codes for CATSRVGATNEKLFF.

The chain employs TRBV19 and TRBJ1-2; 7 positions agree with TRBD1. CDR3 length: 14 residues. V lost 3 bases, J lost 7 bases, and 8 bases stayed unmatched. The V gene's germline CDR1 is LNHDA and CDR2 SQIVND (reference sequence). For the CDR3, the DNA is TGTGCCAGTAGTATCGGGGACAGTCGAGTTGGCTACACCTTC. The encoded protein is CASSIGDSRVGYTF.

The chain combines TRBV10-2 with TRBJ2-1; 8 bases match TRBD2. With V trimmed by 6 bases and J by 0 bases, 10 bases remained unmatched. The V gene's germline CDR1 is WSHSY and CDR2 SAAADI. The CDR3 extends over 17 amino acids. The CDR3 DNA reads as TGCGCCAGCAGGACCTTTAGCGGGGAGAGCTCCTACAATGAGCAGTTCTTC. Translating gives CASRTFSGESSYNEQFF.

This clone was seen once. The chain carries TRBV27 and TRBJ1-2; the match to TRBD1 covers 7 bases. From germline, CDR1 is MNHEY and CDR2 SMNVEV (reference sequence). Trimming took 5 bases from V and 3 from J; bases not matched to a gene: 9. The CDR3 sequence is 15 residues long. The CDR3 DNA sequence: TGTGCCAGCAGTAAACAGGGGAGGGGGGACTATGGCTACACCTTC. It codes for CASSKQGRGDYGYTF.